The 23 T cell receptor beta chains below were found in one sample sequenced in a study of cytomegalovirus exposure and HLA in healthy donors. Vbeta (60) and Jbeta (13) primers were used in the PCR. TCRdb keeps only in-frame clones here, not all; method: immunoSEQ multiplex PCR. The sample includes around 130,000 clones, 78% seen only once; the top ten take roughly 1.5%. Sequenced: PBMCs. These receptor sequences come from a young woman in good health and CMV-seronegative.

The chain is built from TRBV5-1 and TRBJ2-1, with D possibly TRBD1 on 6 matching bases. Germline CDR1 SGHRS, CDR2 YFSETQ. The CDR3 has 13 amino acids. V lost 5 bases to trimming and J lost 9 bases, with 15 bases between them. This CDR3 reads CASRGAEVGEQFF. CDR3 DNA sequence: TGCGCCAGCAGGGGGGCGGAGGTAGGTGAGCAGTTCTTC.

This chain uses TRBV9 with TRBJ2-5; tentatively, D is TRBD2 (5 bases). Germline assignment: CDR1 SGDLS and CDR2 YYNGEE. V lost 0 bases and J lost 5, with 11 bases in between. CDR3 length: 14 amino acids. CDR3 nucleotide sequence: TGTGCCAGCAGCGTAGGGGCCGGGATTGAGACCCAGTACTTC. This encodes CASSVGAGIETQYF.

This chain links TRBV7-4 with TRBJ2-2, with D possibly matching TRBD2 (6 bases). The CDR3 length is 14 residues. Trimming took 5 bases from V and 6 from J, leaving 13 bases between them. CDR1 and CDR2 from the germline V gene are SGHVT and SQSDAQ. CDR3 sequence: CASSPLRGAGELFF. In nucleotides, the CDR3 is TGTGCCAGCAGCCCCCTGCGGGGAGCCGGGGAGCTGTTTTTT.

CDR3 nucleotide sequence: TGTGCCAGCAGCCCAGGGATGAGGTACACTGAAGCTTTCTTT. Translation gives CASSPGMRYTEAFF. The V and J genes are TRBV27 and TRBJ1-1; maybe TRBD1 (5 bases). The CDR3 is 14 amino acids. Trimming stripped 6 bases from V and 3 bases from J, with 14 bases between. The germline gives CDR1 MNHEY, CDR2 SMNVEV (reference sequence).

This chain joins TRBV15 and TRBJ1-5; no firm D call. CDR3 length: 14 residues. The V and J ends lost 5 bases and 0 bases respectively, with 8 bases between them. Germline V gives CDR1 LNHNV, CDR2 YYDKDF (reference sequence). Here the CDR3 reads CATSGRNSNQPQHF. For the CDR3, the DNA is TGTGCCACCAGCGGGAGGAATAGCAATCAGCCCCAGCATTTT.

Comment on this clone: Relative to the germline gene, one junction end is altered; a read error may explain this. This chain uses TRBV5-6 with TRBJ1-1, with 7 bases that match TRBD1. The CDR3 contains 17 residues. CDR1 is SGHDT, CDR2 YYEEEE, per germline. The CDR3 nucleotides are TGTGACAGCAGCTTGGGGACAGCGGAGTACCTTCACACTGAAGCTTTCTTT. Translating gives CDSSLGTAEYLHTEAFF.

The chain uses TRBV4-2 and TRBJ1-1; TRBD1 aligns across 7 bases. Germline trimming cut 1 base from V and 2 bases from J; bases unmatched to any gene: 7. The germline V gene encodes CDR1 LGHNA and CDR2 YNFKEQ. The CDR3 length is 16 residues. CDR3 residues: CASSQVGGQLNTEAFF. Here the CDR3 DNA reads TGTGCCAGCAGCCAAGTTGGGGGACAGCTAAACACTGAAGCTTTCTTT.

The rearrangement joins TRBV18 to TRBJ2-7; 12 bases are a match to TRBD2. V lost 6 bases to trimming and J lost 4 bases; unmatched junction nucleotides: 4. The CDR3 contains 14 residues. The germline V gene has CDR1 KGHSH and CDR2 LQKENI. CDR3 bases: TGTGCCAGCTCCCTAGCGGGAGGGCCGTACGAGCAGTACTTC. Amino acids: CASSLAGGPYEQYF.

This sequence joins TRBV30 and TRBJ1-1; D is undetermined. The CDR3 extends over 12 amino acids. V was cut by 4 bases and J by 1 base, with 7 bases left in between. Germline CDR1 is GTSNPN and CDR2 is SVGIG (reference sequence). The CDR3 region is CAWTSGNTEAFF. DNA for the CDR3: TGTGCCTGGACGAGTGGGAACACTGAAGCTTTCTTT.

The gene calls are TRBV27 and TRBJ2-1; D remains unclear. Trimming cost V 4 bases and J 6 bases, with 4 bases left between them. The CDR3 has 11 residues. Germline V lookup: CDR1 MNHEY, CDR2 SMNVEV (reference sequence). DNA for the CDR3: TGTGCCAGCAGTTCTTTCAATGAGCAGTTCTTC. It yields the protein CASSSFNEQFF.

V usage is TRBV18 and J usage is TRBJ1-1, with 7 bases matching TRBD1. Germline loops: CDR1 KGHSH, CDR2 LQKENI. CDR3 length: 12 residues. Trimming cost V 8 bases and J 1 base; bases outside gene matches: 1. The CDR3 coding sequence is TGTGCCAGCGGGACAGAGAACACTGAAGCTTTCTTT. Translation: CASGTENTEAFF.

The chain uses TRBV7-9 and TRBJ1-1; D remains unclear. CDR1 and CDR2 from the germline V gene are SEHNR and FQNEAQ (reference sequence). The CDR3 loop spans 17 amino acids. V was clipped by 1 base and J by 0 bases, with 15 bases between them. The chain's CDR3 is CASSLVRGSWMNTEAFF. In DNA form, the CDR3 reads TGTGCCAGCAGCTTAGTTCGGGGAAGTTGGATGAACACTGAAGCTTTCTTT.

V usage is TRBV12-5 and J usage is TRBJ1-1, with unresolved D. Trimming took off 6 bases at V and 5 bases at J, with 16 bases between the two ends. The CDR3 covers 14 residues. Per the germline V gene, CDR1 is LGHNT and CDR2 is FRNRAP. CDR3 sequence: CASGSTPPSTEAFF. The CDR3, as DNA: TGTGCTAGTGGCTCCACCCCGCCGAGTACTGAAGCTTTCTTT.

The gene calls are TRBV19 and TRBJ2-7; 8 bases align to TRBD1. J was trimmed by 3 bases and V by 3 bases; bases with no gene match: 10. Germline CDR1 reads LNHDA; CDR2 reads SQIVND (reference sequence). This CDR3 spans 16 amino acids. The CDR3 DNA reads TGTGCCAGTAGTATTGTCTTGGGACAGGCCCACTACGAGCAGTACTTC. Amino acids: CASSIVLGQAHYEQYF.

The rearrangement uses TRBV5-1 and TRBJ2-5; D unresolved. The assigned J gene may be wrong: the sequence end matches TRBJ2-7 better. CDR3 length: 12 amino acids. CDR1 is SGHRS and CDR2 is YFSETQ in the germline V gene. The CDR3 sequence is CASSQGGYEQYF. The CDR3 DNA reads as TGCGCCAGCAGCCAAGGCGGCTACGAGCAGTACTTC.

The gene calls are TRBV5-6 and TRBJ1-2; D perhaps matches TRBD1 (6 bases). V was pared by 2 bases and J by 6 bases, with 11 bases between. The germline V gene encodes CDR1 SGHDT and CDR2 YYEEEE. There are 13 residues in the CDR3. The DNA of the CDR3 is TGTGCCAGCAGCTTACAGGGTGGACATGGCTACACCTTC. Translated: CASSLQGGHGYTF.

CDR3 in amino acids: CASSVGLGGGPYEQYF. The CDR3, as DNA: TGTGCCAGCAGCGTAGGTCTAGGGGGAGGGCCATACGAGCAGTACTTC. V is TRBV9 and J is TRBJ2-7, with D possibly TRBD2 on 7 matching bases. Trimming took off 0 bases at V and 4 bases at J, with 17 bases between the two ends. The germline V gene encodes CDR1 SGDLS and CDR2 YYNGEE. The CDR3 consists of 16 residues. The complete variable domain, with remaining parts taken from reference TRBV9 and TRBJ2-7, reads DSGVTQTPKHLITATGQRVTLRCSPRSGDLSVYWYQQSLDQGLQFLIQYYNGEERAKGNILERFSAQQFPDLHSELNLSSLELGDSALYFCASSVGLGGGPYEQYFGPGTRLTVT.

This rearrangement joins TRBV15 to TRBJ2-1, with a possible D match to TRBD1 (5 bases). Per germline, CDR1 LNHNV and CDR2 YYDKDF (reference sequence). The V end was cut by 0 bases, the J end by 0 bases, with 15 bases between. The CDR3 extends over 18 amino acids. CDR3 in DNA: TGTGCCACCAGCAGAGACAGGGTGGCCCATAGCTCCTACAATGAGCAGTTCTTC. It encodes CATSRDRVAHSSYNEQFF.

The chain is built from TRBV18 and TRBJ1-1; 7 positions agree with TRBD1. Losses at the gene ends were 3 bases for V and 3 bases for J; bases not matched to a gene: 1. The CDR3 runs to 13 residues. Looked up from germline, CDR1 is KGHSH and CDR2 is LQKENI. The CDR3 loop reads CASSPDRDTEAFF. The DNA for the CDR3 is TGTGCCAGCTCACCCGACAGGGACACTGAAGCTTTCTTT. Complete variable domain (other parts from reference TRBV18 and TRBJ1-1): NAGVMQNPRHLVRRRGQEARLRCSPMKGHSHVYWYRQLPEEGLKFMVYLQKENIIDESGMPKERFSAEFPKEGPSILRIQQVVRGDSAAYFCASSPDRDTEAFFGQGTRLTVV.

This clone appeared once. The chain uses TRBV2 and TRBJ1-5, with 8 bases identical to TRBD1. J was trimmed by 6 bases and V by 8 bases; bases with no gene match: 6. The CDR3 totals 13 residues. Germline CDR1 is SNHLY and CDR2 is FYNNEI. The CDR3 loop reads CASQEGQAQPQHF. The CDR3 DNA follows: TGTGCCAGCCAAGAGGGACAGGCTCAGCCCCAGCATTTT.

V gene TRBV11-2 combines with J gene TRBJ1-2; 10 bases line up with TRBD1. Germline loops: CDR1 SGHAT, CDR2 FQNNGV. CDR3 length: 17 residues. The V and J ends lost 0 bases and 8 bases, in that order; junction bases with no gene match: 12. The DNA of the CDR3 is TGTGCCAGCAGCTTAGAAGTAAGGAGACAGGGGGCGAACGGCTACACCTTC. Its translation is CASSLEVRRQGANGYTF.

The chain links TRBV14 to TRBJ2-5; 7 nucleotides match TRBD1. V was pared by 3 bases and J by 2 bases, with 3 bases of the junction left unmatched. Germline CDR1 and CDR2: SGHDN and FVKESK. CDR3 length equals 14 residues. CDR3 nucleotide sequence: TGTGCCAGCAGCCAGACAGGGCTACAAGAGACCCAGTACTTC. It specifies CASSQTGLQETQYF.

The chain uses TRBV5-1 and TRBJ1-4; D remains unclear. The CDR3 runs to 14 residues. Looked up from germline, CDR1 is SGHRS and CDR2 is YFSETQ. V was cut by 2 bases and J by 3 bases, with 8 bases left in between. In nucleotides, the CDR3 is TGCGCCAGCAGCTTCGGTGAGGCTAATGAAAAACTGTTTTTT. This sequence encodes CASSFGEANEKLFF.